This TCR beta chain emerged from a study of shared clonotypes between healthy human individuals. Whole-study findings and limits: Non-shared clonotypes displayed generation probabilities falling below those of clonotypes present in all four donors. Rarefaction demonstrated incomplete sorted-subset sequencing despite large depth.

Genomic DNA (from each subset) was split evenly across several immunoSEQ plates. Using immunoSEQ multiplex PCR, the repertoire was profiled, and TCRdb retains in-frame clones only, with some absent. The sample consists of fewer than 850,000 clones, 90% of them appearing once. Regarding this clone: Antigen unknown.

This CDR3 has 15 amino acids. CDR1 and CDR2 from the germline V gene are MNHNS and SASEGT. Trimming stripped 4 bases from V and 0 bases from J, with 13 bases between. Sequences were obtained from memory CD8+ T cells from PBMCs. Subset here: CD45RO+ cells pooled with CCR7-negative TemRA cells. The sequence was collected from a man aged 18 to 29 in good health. Some clones in this sample may be carry-over from other donors' samples. The chain joins TRBV6-1 to TRBJ2-7; TRBD1 is a possible D gene (6 bases). The CDR3 sequence is CASSGTVDSSYEQYF. Here the CDR3 DNA reads TGTGCCAGCAGTGGGACGGTGGACAGCTCCTACGAGCAGTACTTC.